This entry features one T cell receptor beta chain sequence. The antigen remains undetermined. The data belong to a study of T cells after posttransplantation cyclophosphamide. Whole-study findings and limits: Blood and skin or GI T cell repertoires showed limited TRB overlap. Donor CD8+ memory clones often dominated recipient blood repertoires at later times. TRB clonality was highly associated with recipient CMV seropositivity and reactivation.

Busulfan-fludarabine conditioning, marrow transplant, and cyclophosphamide on days +3 and +4 were administered. The CDR3 runs to 14 residues. V lost 7 bases, J lost 4 bases, and 3 bases stayed unmatched. Germline CDR1 reads SNHLY; CDR2 reads FYNNEI. Here immunoSEQ multiplex PCR was the method, and the copy in TCRdb shows in-frame clones only, minus some. The sample carries about 2,800 clones, around 62% recorded once. The rearrangement joins TRBV2 to TRBJ2-1; 11 bases fit TRBD2. Sequenced here: PBMCs, sampled 30 days after allogeneic stem cell transplant with posttransplant cyclophosphamide. This clonotype originated in a male patient aged 60-69 years who received an allogeneic stem cell transplant from a related donor and was CMV-positive. Some T cells may be provided by the graft donor. The CDR3 loop is CASKGLAGYNEQFF. CDR3 DNA: TGTGCCAGCAAAGGACTAGCGGGTTACAATGAGCAGTTCTTC.